One TCR beta chain is described in this entry. One end of the junction does not line up with germline, which may come from a read error. The data were obtained in a study of tumor-infiltrating lymphocytes in primary liver carcinoma. CDR1 MDHEN and CDR2 SYDVKM come from the germline V gene. CDR3 size: 14 residues. Joint extraction of RNA and DNA used roughly 19-32 mg of bulk tissue that was unsorted. TCR beta cDNA was reverse-transcribed from about 0.45 ug of total RNA. The reaction used a constant-region primer and ProtoScript II reverse transcriptase. Three nested multiplex PCR rounds of slightly modified ARM-PCR generated TCR beta libraries. Each of the first two PCR rounds ran around 10 cycles with TRBV1-TRBV30 forward and C-beta reverse primers. One entry per CDR3 protein, called by TCRdb with MiXCR from the multiplex PCR reads. The profile shows over 35,000 distinct CDR3 sequences, 70% to 85% of them singletons.

The sequence was obtained from a man in his forties or fifties with primary liver carcinoma and hepatitis B virus infection. Sequencing was performed on liver tumor tissue from sampling region 4. Subset meaning: tumor region T4, right-lateral pole. The chain uses TRBV28 and TRBJ2-7, with D possibly TRBD2 on 6 matching bases. CDR3 sequence: CDSSPGRGGYEQYF. CDR3 bases: TGTGACAGCAGCCCCGGGAGAGGCGGCTACGAGCAGTACTTC.